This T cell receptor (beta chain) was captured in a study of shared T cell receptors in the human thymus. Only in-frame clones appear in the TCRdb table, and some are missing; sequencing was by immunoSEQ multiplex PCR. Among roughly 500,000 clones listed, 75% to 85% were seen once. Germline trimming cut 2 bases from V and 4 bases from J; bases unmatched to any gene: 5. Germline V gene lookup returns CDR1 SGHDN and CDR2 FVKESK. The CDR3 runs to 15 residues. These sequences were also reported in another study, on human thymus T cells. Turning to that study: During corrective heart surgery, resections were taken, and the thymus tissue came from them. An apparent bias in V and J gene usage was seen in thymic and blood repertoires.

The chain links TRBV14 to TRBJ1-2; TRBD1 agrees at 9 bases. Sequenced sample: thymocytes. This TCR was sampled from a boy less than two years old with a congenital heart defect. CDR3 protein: CASSQRGQGAYGYTF. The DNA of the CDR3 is TGTGCCAGCAGCCAACGGGGACAGGGAGCCTATGGCTACACCTTC. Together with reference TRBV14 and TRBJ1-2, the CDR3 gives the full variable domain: EAGVTQFPSHSVIEKGQTVTLRCDPISGHDNLYWYRRVMGKEIKFLLHFVKESKQDESGMPNNRFLAERTGGTYSTLKVQPAELEDSGVYFCASSQRGQGAYGYTFGSGTRLTVV.